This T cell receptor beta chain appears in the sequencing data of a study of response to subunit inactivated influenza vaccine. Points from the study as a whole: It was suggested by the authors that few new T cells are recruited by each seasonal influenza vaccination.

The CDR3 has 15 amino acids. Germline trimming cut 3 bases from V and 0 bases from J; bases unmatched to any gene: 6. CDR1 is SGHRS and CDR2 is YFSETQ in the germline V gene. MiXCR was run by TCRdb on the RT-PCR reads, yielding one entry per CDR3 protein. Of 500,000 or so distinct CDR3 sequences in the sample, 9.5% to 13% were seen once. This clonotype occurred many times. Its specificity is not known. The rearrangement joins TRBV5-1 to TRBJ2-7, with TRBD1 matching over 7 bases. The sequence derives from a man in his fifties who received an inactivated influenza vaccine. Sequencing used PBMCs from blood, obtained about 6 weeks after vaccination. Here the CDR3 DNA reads TGCGCCAGCAGCTCTCCGGGACAGAGCTCCTACGAGCAGTACTTC. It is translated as CASSSPGQSSYEQYF.